This TCR beta chain was retrieved from a study of Ad26.COV2.S vaccination and SARS-CoV-2 variants (dated by TCRdb to about 2021). For context, the study as a whole: Vaccine-arm donors came from COV1001, a multicentre, randomized, double-blind, placebo-controlled phase I-IIa trial of Ad26.COV2.S in healthy adults. Ad26.COV2.S was given intramuscularly at 5x10^10 or 1x10^11 viral particles, as a single shot or as two shots 56 days apart. Sequencing of the TCRbeta repertoire served to evaluate the specificity and breadth of SARS-CoV-2-reactive T cell receptors following Ad26.COV2.S vaccination. The TCR-sequenced set comprised roughly 30 samples: some 19 Ad26.COV2.S vaccine recipients, 5 placebo recipients and 8 SARS-CoV-2 convalescent individuals. Trial participants were randomized into five groups of five, in which low-dose or high-dose Ad26.COV2.S was given once or twice, or placebo was given on both occasions. Throughout the experiments and outcome assessment, investigators stayed blinded to trial group allocation.

The immunoSEQ Assay was the method used to sequence TCRbeta CDR3 regions. After extraction, genomic DNA underwent amplification by bias-controlled multiplex PCR, followed by high-throughput sequencing. From the authors' description of their analysis: Collapsing and filtering of sequences were performed to quantify the absolute abundance of each unique TCRbeta CDR3 region. T cell fraction was estimated by normalization of TCRbeta template counts to usable DNA, with usable DNA being measured through amplification of reference genes present in all nucleated cells. Repertoire TCRs were annotated as SARS-CoV-2-specific when V gene, CDR3 amino acid sequence and J gene were exactly matched to a known reactive TCR set. MIRA supplied the reference SARS-CoV-2 TCR set, which was filtered for enrichment in COVID-19-positive ImmuneCODE repertoires so that public or cross-reactive TCRs were removed. Using the MIRA antigens, annotated TCRs were further analysed by specific ORF or by position within an ORF. Depth was the summed frequency of annotated unique rearrangements, while breadth was defined as annotated unique rearrangements over total unique productive rearrangements. Group comparisons of TCR breadth used two-sided Wilcoxon rank-sum tests. The clones in this table, taken by TCRdb from immuneACCESS, are in-frame only. Not every clone is retained; where verified, under half of the shortfall comes from an unresolved V gene, and the cause of the rest is unknown. V, J and clone size were drawn from that table, and D and trimming were deduced from the DNA. In all, the sample holds 500,000 or so clones, and roughly nine tenths of those were seen once. The biggest ten clones account for roughly 12% of the sample.

The study at large found these results: Vaccine and placebo recipients had similar non-spike TCR breadth, a finding consistent with the vaccine containing only spike. The study was not powered to compare responses between vaccine doses or regimens. Spike-specific TCR breadth was higher in Ad26.COV2.S recipients than in placebo recipients (P = 0.0014). After vaccination, spike-specific CD8+ and CD4+ T cell responses were reported to show substantial breadth. The authors noted that the TCR breadth and depth analyses may have underestimated total T cell responses.

What the treatment or condition label conveys for this sample: around 19 received Ad26.COV2.S at low or high dose, single or two shots; about 5 received placebo; per-sample allocation not given. For vaccine and placebo recipients, repertoires were sequenced using samples collected on day 63 after the first injection. Cohort 1b enrolled 20 to 30 adults aged 18-55 years at a single site in Boston, USA, between 29 July and 7 August 2020. Ad26.COV2.S consisted of a replication-incompetent adenovirus type 26 vector by which a prefusion-stabilized SARS-CoV-2 spike protein from the original Wuhan strain was expressed. On this clone: Its cognate antigen has yet to be identified. No base quality information exists; no much larger clone differs at one position.

The material sequenced was peripheral blood, taken in a trial of Ad26.COV2.S vaccine versus placebo. This clonotype was obtained from a person between 18 and 65 years old who received the Ad26.COV2.S COVID-19 vaccine or a placebo.

The base sequence is TGTGCCAGCAGCGCGGGACTTGACCGCGGCGAGCAGTACTTC. Translated, this gives CASSAGLDRGEQYF. This receptor chain uses TRBV9 and TRBJ2-7; a weak D assignment points to TRBD2 (6 bases agree). V was cut back by 3 bases and J by 6 bases, leaving a gap of 16 bases between them. CDR1 and CDR2, looked up from the germline V gene, are SGDLS and YYNGEE. The CDR3 sequence holds 14 residues, the cysteine and phenylalanine included. The sequence is cut down to CDR3 DNA, 42 bases in frame from base 1. The entire variable domain, with the stretches around the CDR3 drawn from the reference TRBV9 and TRBJ2-7 proteins, is DSGVTQTPKHLITATGQRVTLRCSPRSGDLSVYWYQQSLDQGLQFLIQYYNGEERAKGNILERFSAQQFPDLHSELNLSSLELGDSALYFCASSAGLDRGEQYFGPGTRLTVT.